This entry concerns a single T cell receptor (beta chain). The data were produced by immunoSEQ multiplex PCR, yet TCRdb's version contains in-frame clones alone and is incomplete. The sample holds around 1,000,000 clones; around 77% are singletons and the top ten take roughly 0.9%. The study enrolled healthy HIV-negative adults without recent acute infections or vaccinations as donors. The donor cohort consisted entirely of Caucasian adults residing in Nashville, Tennessee. The CDR3 sequence is 18 residues long. The germline V gene encodes CDR1 SEHNR and CDR2 FQNEAQ (reference sequence). V lost 7 bases and J 0 bases, leaving 19 bases between the germline ends. This specimen belongs to a study of shared clonotypes between healthy human individuals.

This chain connects TRBV7-9 to TRBJ2-6; TRBD1 might be the D (6 bases). The specimen sequenced was memory CD4+ T cells from PBMCs. The subset here: CD45RA-negative fraction. The origin of this receptor is a man aged 18 to 29 in good health. Some clones in this sample may be carry-over from other donors' samples. CDR3 sequence: CASILGTYGLSGANVLTF. CDR3 coding DNA: TGTGCCAGCATCCTCGGGACATACGGCCTCTCTGGGGCCAACGTCCTGACTTTC.